This T cell receptor beta chain was sequenced during a study of blood T cell repertoires in COVID-19. Original data processing: Scientists estimated how many nucleated cells there were by amplifying reference gene primers. Profiling relied on immunoSEQ multiplex PCR, and the TCRdb table lists in-frame clones only, not all of them. The DNA gave D and trimming, while V, J and clone size come from that table. The sample records some 97,000 clones, around four fifths being singletons. This TCR came from a man between 65 and 85 years old with active or convalescent COVID-19. Sequencing was performed on peripheral blood.

The CDR3 sequence: CASSSRDREEAFF. The CDR3 coding sequence is TGTGCCAGCAGCTCTCGGGACAGGGAAGAAGCTTTCTTT. This chain links TRBV7-9 with TRBJ1-1; 9 nucleotides agree with TRBD1. The V gene end was trimmed by 4 bases and the J gene end by 8 bases; junction bases not matched to a gene: 5. Germline V gene sequence: CDR1 SEHNR, CDR2 FQNEAQ (reference sequence). This CDR3 region has 13 residues.